This T cell receptor beta chain was found in a study of regulatory T cells in long-lasting Graves disease. Time point here: newly diagnosed GD, antithyroid drugs for less than 3 months. PBMCs provided the RNA from which the TCR library was made. An endocrinology department in Xi'an, China, recruited the patients. Germline V CDR1 and CDR2: MNHNS, SASEGT. The CDR3 is 14 residues long. V was clipped by 6 bases and J by 6 bases; unmatched bases: 8. Construction of the TCR beta libraries employed iRepertoire HTBI primers in conjunction with Arm-PCR of CDR3 regions. TCRdb fed the multiplex PCR reads into MiXCR, producing one record per CDR3 protein. The sample shows about 560,000 distinct CDR3 sequences, around 16% of them seen only once. The same data also contributed to another study, on T cells in Graves' hyperthyroidism and ophthalmopathy. From that report: HTBI primers drove first-round RT-PCR of the TCR CDR3.

This chain connects TRBV6-1 to TRBJ2-3; 8 bases agree with TRBD2. This sample comprised peripheral blood mononuclear cells (PBMCs), obtained at new diagnosis, from a patient treated with antithyroid drugs. The TCR originated in a man aged 18 to 29 with Graves disease. The CDR3 DNA sequence: TGTGCCAGCAGAAGGGGACTAGGGCTGGATACGCAGTATTTT. This sequence encodes CASRRGLGLDTQYF.